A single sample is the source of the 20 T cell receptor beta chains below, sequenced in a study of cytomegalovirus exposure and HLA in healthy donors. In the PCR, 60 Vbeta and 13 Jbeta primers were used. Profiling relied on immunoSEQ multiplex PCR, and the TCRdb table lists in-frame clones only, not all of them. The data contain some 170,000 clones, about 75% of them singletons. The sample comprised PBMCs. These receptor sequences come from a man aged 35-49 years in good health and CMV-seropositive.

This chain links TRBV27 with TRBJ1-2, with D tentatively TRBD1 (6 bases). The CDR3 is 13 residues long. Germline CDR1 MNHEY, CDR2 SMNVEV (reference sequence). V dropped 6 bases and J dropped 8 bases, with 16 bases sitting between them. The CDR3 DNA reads TGTGCCAGCAGAATTGGGGGACAAACCGGCTACACCTTC. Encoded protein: CASRIGGQTGYTF.

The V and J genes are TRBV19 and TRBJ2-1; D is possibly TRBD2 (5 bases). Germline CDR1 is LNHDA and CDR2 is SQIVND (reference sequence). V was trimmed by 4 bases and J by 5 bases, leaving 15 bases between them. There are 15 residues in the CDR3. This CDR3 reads CASSTTEGINNEQFF. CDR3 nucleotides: TGTGCCAGTAGTACGACTGAGGGAATAAACAATGAGCAGTTCTTC.

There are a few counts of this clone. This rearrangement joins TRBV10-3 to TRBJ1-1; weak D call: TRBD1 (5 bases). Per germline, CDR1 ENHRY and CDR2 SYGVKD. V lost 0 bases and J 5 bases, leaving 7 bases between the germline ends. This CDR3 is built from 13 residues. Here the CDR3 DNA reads TGTGCCATCAGTGAGTCGGGGGGGACTGAAGCTTTCTTT. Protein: CAISESGGTEAFF.

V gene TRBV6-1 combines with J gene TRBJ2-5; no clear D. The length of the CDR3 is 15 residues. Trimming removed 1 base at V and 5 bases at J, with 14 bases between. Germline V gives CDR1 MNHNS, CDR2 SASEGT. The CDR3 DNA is TGTGCCAGCAGTGAAGTACCGATAGCTAGGGAGACCCAGTACTTC. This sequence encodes CASSEVPIARETQYF.

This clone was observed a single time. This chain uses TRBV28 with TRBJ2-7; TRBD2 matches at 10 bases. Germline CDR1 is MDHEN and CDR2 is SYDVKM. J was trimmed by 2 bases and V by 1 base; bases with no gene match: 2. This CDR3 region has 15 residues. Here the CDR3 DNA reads TGTGCCAGCAGTTTATCCGGACTAGCGGCCTACGAGCAGTACTTC. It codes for CASSLSGLAAYEQYF.

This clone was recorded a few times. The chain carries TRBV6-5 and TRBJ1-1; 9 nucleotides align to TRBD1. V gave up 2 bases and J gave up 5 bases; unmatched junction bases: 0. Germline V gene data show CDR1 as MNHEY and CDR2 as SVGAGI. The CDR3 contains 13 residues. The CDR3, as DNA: TGTGCCAGCAGTTACGGACAGGGGACTGAAGCTTTCTTT. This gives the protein CASSYGQGTEAFF.

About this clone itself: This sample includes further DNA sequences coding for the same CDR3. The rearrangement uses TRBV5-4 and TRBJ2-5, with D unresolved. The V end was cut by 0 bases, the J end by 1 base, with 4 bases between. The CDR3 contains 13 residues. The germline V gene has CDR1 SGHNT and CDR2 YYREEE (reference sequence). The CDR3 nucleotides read TGTGCCAGCAGCTTGGTTATCCAAGAGACCCAGTACTTC. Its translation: CASSLVIQETQYF.

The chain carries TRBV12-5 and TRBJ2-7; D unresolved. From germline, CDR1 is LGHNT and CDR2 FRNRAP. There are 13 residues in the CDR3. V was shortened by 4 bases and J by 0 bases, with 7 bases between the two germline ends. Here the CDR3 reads CASGSHNSYEQYF. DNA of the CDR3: TGTGCTAGTGGTTCCCACAACTCCTACGAGCAGTACTTC.

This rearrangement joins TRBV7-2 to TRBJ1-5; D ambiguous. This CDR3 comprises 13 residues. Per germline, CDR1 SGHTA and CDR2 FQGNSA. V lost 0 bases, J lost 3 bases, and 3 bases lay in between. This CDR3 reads CASSLANNQPQHF. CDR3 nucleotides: TGTGCCAGCAGCTTAGCTAACAATCAGCCCCAGCATTTT.

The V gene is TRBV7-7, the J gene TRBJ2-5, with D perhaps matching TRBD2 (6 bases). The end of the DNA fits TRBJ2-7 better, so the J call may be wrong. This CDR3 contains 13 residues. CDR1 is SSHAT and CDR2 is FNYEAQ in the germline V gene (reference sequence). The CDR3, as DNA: TGTGCCAGCAGCACCGGCTTGGGAGGCGAGCAGTACTTC. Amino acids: CASSTGLGGEQYF.

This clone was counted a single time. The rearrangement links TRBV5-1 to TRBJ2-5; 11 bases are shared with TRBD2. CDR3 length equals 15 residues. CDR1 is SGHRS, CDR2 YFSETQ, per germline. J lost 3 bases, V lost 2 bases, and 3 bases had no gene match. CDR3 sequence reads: CASSFLTSGKETQYF. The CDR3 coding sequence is TGCGCCAGCAGCTTCCTGACTAGCGGGAAAGAGACCCAGTACTTC.

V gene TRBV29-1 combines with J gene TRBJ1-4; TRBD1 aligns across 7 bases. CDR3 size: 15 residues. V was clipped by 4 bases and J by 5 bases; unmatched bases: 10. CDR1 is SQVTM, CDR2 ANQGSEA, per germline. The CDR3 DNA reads TGCAGCGTTGCGTACAGGGGCCGCGAGAATGAAAAACTGTTTTTT. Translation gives CSVAYRGRENEKLFF. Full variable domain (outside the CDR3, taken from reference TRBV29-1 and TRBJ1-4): SAVISQKPSRDICQRGTSLTIQCQVDSQVTMMFWYRQQPGQSLTLIATANQGSEATYESGFVIDKFPISRPNLTFSTLTVSNMSPEDSSIYLCSVAYRGRENEKLFFGSGTQLSVL.

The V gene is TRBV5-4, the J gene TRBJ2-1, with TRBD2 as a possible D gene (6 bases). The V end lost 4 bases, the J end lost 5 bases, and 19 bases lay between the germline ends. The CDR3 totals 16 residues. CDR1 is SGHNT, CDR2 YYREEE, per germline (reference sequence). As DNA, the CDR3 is TGTGCCAGCAGCCCCGGCGGGAAGGGTGTCCACAATGAGCAGTTCTTC. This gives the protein CASSPGGKGVHNEQFF.

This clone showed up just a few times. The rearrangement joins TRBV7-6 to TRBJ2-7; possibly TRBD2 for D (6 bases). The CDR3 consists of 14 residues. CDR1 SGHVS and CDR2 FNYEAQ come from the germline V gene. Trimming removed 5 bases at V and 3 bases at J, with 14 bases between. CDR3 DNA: TGTGCCAGCAGCGCCGGGACGGGGGTCTACGAGCAGTACTTC. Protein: CASSAGTGVYEQYF.

This CDR3 reads CASSLGQGAGLAGWTKYNEQFF. DNA for the CDR3: TGCGCCAGCAGCTTGGGACAGGGGGCGGGACTAGCGGGATGGACTAAGTACAATGAGCAGTTCTTC. This chain connects TRBV5-1 to TRBJ2-1, with 13 positions matching TRBD2. With V trimmed by 0 bases and J by 4 bases, 19 bases remained unmatched. CDR1 and CDR2 from the germline V gene are SGHRS and YFSETQ. The CDR3 covers 22 residues.

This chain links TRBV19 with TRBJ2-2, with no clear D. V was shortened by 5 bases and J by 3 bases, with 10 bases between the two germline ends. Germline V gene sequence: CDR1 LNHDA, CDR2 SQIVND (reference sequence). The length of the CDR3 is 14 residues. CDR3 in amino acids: CASSPRGDTGELFF. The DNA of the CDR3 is TGTGCCAGTAGTCCTCGAGGAGACACCGGGGAGCTGTTTTTT.

The CDR3 DNA is TGCGCCAGCAGCCCGGAGACAGGGCACTCTGGAAACACCATATATTTT. This sequence encodes CASSPETGHSGNTIYF. The chain combines TRBV4-1 with TRBJ1-3, with TRBD1 identical over 7 bases. Unmatched junction bases numbered 6, after V lost 4 bases and J lost 0 bases. CDR1 MGHRA and CDR2 YSYEKL come from the germline V gene. The CDR3 runs 16 residues.

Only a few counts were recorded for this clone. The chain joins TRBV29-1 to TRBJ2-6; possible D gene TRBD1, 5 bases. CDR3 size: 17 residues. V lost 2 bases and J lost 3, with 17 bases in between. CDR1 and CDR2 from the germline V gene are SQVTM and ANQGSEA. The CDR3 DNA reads TGCAGCGTTGAACAGAACCGATTCCAGGGTGGGGCCAACGTCCTGACTTTC. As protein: CSVEQNRFQGGANVLTF.

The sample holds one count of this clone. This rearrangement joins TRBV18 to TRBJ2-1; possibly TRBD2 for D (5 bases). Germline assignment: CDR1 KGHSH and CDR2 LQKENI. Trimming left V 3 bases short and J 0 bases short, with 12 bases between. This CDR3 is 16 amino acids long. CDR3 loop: CASSPREHVSYNEQFF. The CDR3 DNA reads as TGTGCCAGCTCACCTCGGGAACACGTCTCCTACAATGAGCAGTTCTTC.

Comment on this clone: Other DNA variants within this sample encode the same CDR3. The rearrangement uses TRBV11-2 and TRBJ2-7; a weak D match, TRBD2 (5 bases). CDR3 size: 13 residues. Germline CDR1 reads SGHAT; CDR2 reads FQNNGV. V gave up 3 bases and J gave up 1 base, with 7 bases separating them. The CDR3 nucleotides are TGTGCCAGCAGCTTCGGCGGGTCCTACGAGCAGTACTTC. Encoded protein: CASSFGGSYEQYF.